This TCR beta chain was profiled in a study of cytomegalovirus exposure and HLA in healthy donors. This clone came up a few times. What it binds is unknown. Primers: 60 Vbeta forward and 13 Jbeta reverse. Assay: immunoSEQ multiplex PCR; the TCRdb copy retains only in-frame clones and omits some. The table has about 68,000 clones, 70% to 90% seen once. Overall study results and limits: Being indistinguishable, some V segments were excluded, TRBV6-2 and TRBV6-3 among them. Earlier analysis looked at TCR beta V segments, and most were productive about 90% or about 30% of the time.

V gave up 0 bases and J gave up 0 bases, with 12 bases separating them. The germline V gene has CDR1 LGHNA and CDR2 YSLEER. CDR3 length equals 16 residues. The rearrangement uses TRBV4-3 and TRBJ2-7; D might be TRBD2 (5 bases). The TCR comes from a human donor in good health. The source material was PBMCs. The CDR3 spells CASSQDDRGNSYEQYF. The CDR3 bases are TGCGCCAGCAGCCAAGATGATCGGGGAAACTCCTACGAGCAGTACTTC.